These 6 T cell receptor beta chains originate from one sample sequenced in a study of regulatory T cells in long-lasting Graves disease. The authors built TCR beta libraries using iRepertoire HTBI primers and Arm-PCR of CDR3 regions. In TCRdb, the multiplex PCR reads were re-called with MiXCR into one record per CDR3 protein. The table shows some 330,000 distinct CDR3 sequences, with roughly 24% occurring only once. As to time point: persistent/refractory GD, antithyroid drugs over 5 years with positive TRAb. From PBMCs, RNA was extracted and then used to make the TCR library. The source was peripheral blood mononuclear cells (PBMCs), collected when the disease was refractory, from a patient treated with antithyroid drugs. The receptors were sampled from a woman aged 40 to 49 with Graves disease.

The genes are TRBV20-1 and TRBJ2-4, with a tentative D call TRBD2 (5 bases). V was pared by 6 bases and J by 2 bases, with 11 bases between. This CDR3 has 13 amino acids. Per germline, CDR1 DFQATT and CDR2 SNEGSKA (reference sequence). The CDR3 DNA sequence: TGCAGTGCCGACCCGGGATCCAAAAACATTCAGTACTTC. This codes for CSADPGSKNIQYF.

The rearrangement links TRBV11-2 to TRBJ1-1; TRBD1 is a possible D gene (6 bases). From germline, CDR1 is SGHAT and CDR2 FQNNGV. The CDR3 sequence is 15 residues long. Trimming left V 6 bases short and J 7 bases short, with 21 bases between. CDR3 nucleotides: TGTGCCAGCAGGCCCTTGAGGGGGGCGCGGGGTGAAGCTTTCTTT. Its protein is CASRPLRGARGEAFF.

The table lists this clonotype with many counts. V usage is TRBV9 and J usage is TRBJ2-5, with D possibly matching TRBD2 (5 bases). CDR3 size: 14 residues. The V end lost 3 bases, the J end lost 5 bases, and 14 bases lay between the germline ends. CDR1 and CDR2 (germline): SGDLS, YYNGEE. The CDR3 here is CASSEGTSWETQYF. The CDR3 bases are TGTGCCAGCAGCGAGGGAACTAGTTGGGAGACCCAGTACTTC.

The chain links TRBV7-9 to TRBJ2-2; the D gene is possibly TRBD1 (6 bases). Germline values: CDR1 SEHNR, CDR2 FQNEAQ (reference sequence). There are 15 residues in the CDR3. V lost 5 bases to trimming and J lost 2 bases, with 12 bases between them. In nucleotides, the CDR3 is TGTGCCAGCAGCCTCGACAGGATTAACACCGGGGAGCTGTTTTTT. It encodes CASSLDRINTGELFF.

This clonotype has more than one count but fewer than ten. The chain carries TRBV19 and TRBJ1-2; TRBD1 matches at 8 bases. J lost 4 bases, V lost 7 bases, and 8 bases had no gene match. The germline V gene has CDR1 LNHDA and CDR2 SQIVND (reference sequence). The CDR3 has 14 amino acids. The CDR3 DNA reads as TGTGCCAGTATGTTCCGGGACAGGCCCTATGGCTACACCTTC. Translating it yields CASMFRDRPYGYTF.

On this clonotype: A much larger clone differs from this one at a single base, so this may be a read error. The chain links TRBV6-1 to TRBJ2-7; TRBD1 matches 9 bases. The length of the CDR3 is 16 residues. Germline assignment: CDR1 MNHNS and CDR2 SASEGT. This CDR3 is CAGSTLGTGTSYEQYF. The CDR3 DNA sequence: TGTGCCGGCAGTACTCTCGGGACAGGGACCTCCTACGAGCAGTACTTC.